This TCR beta chain was identified during a study of blood T cell repertoires in COVID-19. Germline V gene sequence: CDR1 KGHSY, CDR2 FQNENV. V was trimmed by 10 bases and J by 5 bases, leaving 15 bases between them. The CDR3 spans 13 residues. This clone has just a few counts. Clones were read by immunoSEQ multiplex PCR, and TCRdb kept only the in-frame ones, dropping some. Of about 200,000 clones listed, about 85% are singletons. Individuals drawn from approximately 26 US areas were about 18 to 95 years old. Participant-given clinical history determined each cohort assignment. Sequenced: PBMCs or T cells enriched from blood (not recorded which). The chain couples TRBV16 to TRBJ2-1; D might be TRBD1 (6 bases). The sequence came from a man aged 35 to 55 who had recovered from COVID-19. The CDR3 loop is CANRAGGNNEQFF. The CDR3 nucleotides read TGTGCCAACCGTGCTGGGGGCAACAATGAGCAGTTCTTC.